The rows below give T cell receptor beta chains drawn from one sample of a study of human T cells and chemical hapten exposure. One entry per CDR3 protein, called by TCRdb with MiXCR from the RACE reads. The data contain 150,000 to 200,000 distinct CDR3 sequences, about 22% of them singletons. The sample in question was whole blood, obtained in connection with sensitization to the hapten diphenylcyclopropenone (DPC). Receptor source: a woman in her forties or fifties with alopecia areata. Some clones in this sample may be carry-over from other donors' samples. The CDR3 runs from the conserved cysteine through the conserved F or W. D genes are given only for firm matches. Clone size is stated in some rows and not others, as once, few, many or a class when expanded.

DNA | CDR3 | D | J | size | V
TGTGCCAGCTCCGAGGTCACAGGCTACAATGAGCAGTTCTTC | CASSEVTGYNEQFF | . | TRBJ2-1 | . | TRBV18
TGCGCCAGCAGCGGGGGTGGTGGTCAGCCCCAGCATTTT | CASSGGGGQPQHF | . | TRBJ1-5 | . | TRBV5-1
TGTGCCAGCAGCCCAACAGGGGGCATGTTGAACACCGGGGAGCTGTTTTTT | CASSPTGGMLNTGELFF | TRBD1 | TRBJ2-2 | . | TRBV7-3
TGCGCCAGCAGCTTGAGGCCCGATGAAAAACTGTTTTTT | CASSLRPDEKLFF | . | TRBJ1-4 | . | TRBV5-1
TGCAGCGCAACACAGGGCTCTGGAAACACCATATATTTT | CSATQGSGNTIYF | . | TRBJ1-3 | few | TRBV29-1
TGTGCCAGCGGAACCGGGACTCCGAACACCGGGGAGCTGTTTTTT | CASGTGTPNTGELFF | . | TRBJ2-2 | few | TRBV2
TGTGCCAGCAGCTACCAAATCTTCTACGAGCAGTACTTC | CASSYQIFYEQYF | . | TRBJ2-7 | . | TRBV7-2
TGTGCCACCAGTGATTGGGACAGGGGCGGGACCGATACGCAGTATTTT | CATSDWDRGGTDTQYF | TRBD1 | TRBJ2-3 | . | TRBV24-1
TGCGCCAGCAGCATGGGGACAGGGCAAGGCTACACCTTC | CASSMGTGQGYTF | TRBD1 | TRBJ1-2 | few | TRBV5-1
TGTGCTAGTGGTCTGGGGTTACAAAATGAGCAGTTCTTC | CASGLGLQNEQFF | . | TRBJ2-1 | . | TRBV12-5
TGTGCCAGCAGCTTCGGAGGATCGAACACCGGGGAGCTGTTTTTT | CASSFGGSNTGELFF | . | TRBJ2-2 | many | TRBV7-2
TGTGCCAGCAGGACCGATAGGAACACTGAAGCTTTCTTT | CASRTDRNTEAFF | . | TRBJ1-1 | few | TRBV3-1
TGTGCCAGCAGCCAAGGGGCGTCGGGACAGTCAGCCTACGAGCAGTACTTC | CASSQGASGQSAYEQYF | TRBD1 | TRBJ2-7 | . | TRBV28
TGTGCCAGCAGCCGGCTAGCGGAGAGCACCGGGGAGCTGTTTTTT | CASSRLAESTGELFF | TRBD2 | TRBJ2-2 | . | TRBV3-1
TGTGCCAGCAGCTGGGGACAGGGGGCCCCTGAAGCTTTCTTT | CASSWGQGAPEAFF | TRBD1 | TRBJ1-1 | . | TRBV7-2
TGTGCCAGCAGCTTAGTAAGCGACAATGAGCAGTTCTTC | CASSLVSDNEQFF | . | TRBJ2-1 | . | TRBV7-6
TGTGCCAGCTCACCTTCCGGACTCCGGGAATATGGCTACACCTTC | CASSPSGLREYGYTF | . | TRBJ1-2 | few | TRBV18